Listed here are 16 T cell receptor beta chains from one sample, sequenced in a study of cytomegalovirus exposure and HLA in healthy donors. PCR was performed using 60 Vbeta and 13 Jbeta primers. TCRdb keeps only in-frame clones here, not all; method: immunoSEQ multiplex PCR. The sample has 200,000 to 250,000 clones, around 89% seen once. The sample taken for sequencing was PBMCs. These receptors all come from a woman younger than 30 in good health and CMV-seronegative.

The rearrangement joins TRBV19 to TRBJ1-2, with D perhaps TRBD1 (6 bases). V was clipped by 10 bases and J by 3 bases, with 15 bases between them. CDR3 length equals 13 residues. The V gene's germline CDR1 is LNHDA and CDR2 SQIVND (reference sequence). The CDR3 coding sequence is TGTGCCACCCTACAAGGGACACACTATGGCTACACCTTC. This gives the protein CATLQGTHYGYTF.

The V call is TRBV9, the J call TRBJ1-1; TRBD1 matches at 7 bases. Trimming at V came to 4 bases and at J to 1 base, leaving 4 bases not matched to a gene. Per germline, CDR1 SGDLS and CDR2 YYNGEE. This CDR3 has 14 amino acids. DNA of the CDR3: TGTGCCAGCAGCTCTAACAGGGGGAACACTGAAGCTTTCTTT. Amino acid sequence: CASSSNRGNTEAFF.

The chain uses TRBV6-4 and TRBJ1-1, with D possibly TRBD1 on 5 matching bases. The CDR3 sequence is 15 residues long. CDR1 and CDR2 from the germline V gene are MRHNA and SNTAGT. V was trimmed by 6 bases and J by 2 bases, leaving 16 bases between them. The CDR3 nucleotides are TGTGCCAGCAGCCCTCGGGGGAGGATAAACACTGAAGCTTTCTTT. Its translation: CASSPRGRINTEAFF.

The chain has TRBV2 and TRBJ1-1, with D hard to call. CDR3 length: 15 amino acids. V dropped 4 bases and J dropped 1 base, with 13 bases sitting between them. Germline CDR1 reads SNHLY; CDR2 reads FYNNEI. CDR3 sequence (DNA): TGTGCCAGCAGTGCAGGTGGGTCTGGGAACACTGAAGCTTTCTTT. Translating it yields CASSAGGSGNTEAFF.

The chain uses TRBV15 and TRBJ2-7, with D possibly matching TRBD1 (6 bases). The CDR3 sequence is 17 residues long. The germline V gene encodes CDR1 LNHNV and CDR2 YYDKDF (reference sequence). The ends were cut back, 6 bases at V and 0 bases at J, with 21 bases in the middle. CDR3 sequence (DNA): TGTGCCACCAGGAGAAACTTAGACGACAGGAGCTCCTACGAGCAGTACTTC. It encodes CATRRNLDDRSSYEQYF.

CDR3 coding DNA: TGTGCCAGCAGCTTAGCGGGGGGGGGCGAGCAGTACTTC. Its translation: CASSLAGGGEQYF. The genes are TRBV7-9 and TRBJ2-7; 7 bases line up with TRBD2. The CDR3 totals 13 residues. The V and J ends lost 0 bases and 6 bases, in that order; junction bases with no gene match: 2. Germline CDR1 and CDR2: SEHNR and FQNEAQ (reference sequence).

The V gene is TRBV18, the J gene TRBJ1-3; 9 bases map to TRBD1. This CDR3 has 16 amino acids. CDR1 and CDR2 from the germline V gene are KGHSH and LQKENI. J was trimmed by 2 bases and V by 1 base; bases with no gene match: 3. The CDR3: CASSPQTGGAGNTIYF. The CDR3 DNA reads as TGTGCCAGCTCACCACAAACAGGGGGCGCTGGAAACACCATATATTTT. The complete variable domain, with remaining parts taken from reference TRBV18 and TRBJ1-3, reads NAGVMQNPRHLVRRRGQEARLRCSPMKGHSHVYWYRQLPEEGLKFMVYLQKENIIDESGMPKERFSAEFPKEGPSILRIQQVVRGDSAAYFCASSPQTGGAGNTIYFGEGSWLTVV.

This sequence joins TRBV19 and TRBJ1-2; no reliable D call. The V end was cut by 2 bases, the J end by 5 bases, with 9 bases between. Germline CDR1 LNHDA, CDR2 SQIVND (reference sequence). This CDR3 contains 13 residues. The CDR3 region has the DNA TGTGCCAGTAGTATAAGTCAGAGGTATGGCTACACCTTC. This codes for CASSISQRYGYTF.

The rearrangement uses TRBV5-1 and TRBJ2-5; the D gene is possibly TRBD1 (6 bases). The CDR3 spans 12 residues. The germline V gene encodes CDR1 SGHRS and CDR2 YFSETQ. V lost 4 bases and J 3 bases, leaving 7 bases between the germline ends. CDR3 in amino acids: CASSPGEETQYF. CDR3 DNA: TGCGCCAGCAGCCCAGGGGAAGAGACCCAGTACTTC. Variable domain in full (rest from reference TRBV5-1 and TRBJ2-5): KAGVTQTPRYLIKTRGQQVTLSCSPISGHRSVSWYQQTPGQGLQFLFEYFSETQRNKGNFPGRFSGRQFSNSRSEMNVSTLELGDSALYLCASSPGEETQYFGPGTRLLVL.

The chain is built from TRBV27 and TRBJ2-1; 7 positions match TRBD2. Germline V CDR1 and CDR2: MNHEY, SMNVEV (reference sequence). The CDR3 is 15 residues long. The V segment lost 3 bases and the J segment 1 base; nucleotides outside the gene matches: 3. The CDR3 here is CASSFGGGSYNEQFF. CDR3 coding DNA: TGTGCCAGCAGTTTCGGGGGAGGGTCCTACAATGAGCAGTTCTTC.

The J gene is TRBJ2-4, the V gene TRBV5-6, with no clear D. Looked up from germline, CDR1 is SGHDT and CDR2 is YYEEEE. The CDR3 spans 14 residues. Trimming cost V 3 bases and J 4 bases, with 11 bases left between them. CDR3 nucleotide sequence: TGTGCCAGCAGCTACCAGGCAGTGAAAAACATTCAGTACTTC. It specifies CASSYQAVKNIQYF.

This clone came up a few times. The genes are TRBV21-1 and TRBJ1-2; the D call in the table, TRBD1, was not verified against the DNA. TRBV21-1 is recorded as a pseudogene. CDR3 size: 16 residues. The CDR3 sequence is CASGPTGSPRDYGYTF. The CDR3 bases are TGTGCCAGCGGCCCGACAGGGTCCCCGAGGGACTATGGCTACACCTTC.

The chain combines TRBV29-1 with TRBJ2-1, with TRBD1 matching 9 bases. The ends lost 4 bases at V and 3 bases at J; junction bases unmatched: 10. Germline CDR1 SQVTM, CDR2 ANQGSEA. The CDR3 covers 16 residues. The CDR3 region is CSVGGLGTGIYNEQFF. The CDR3 coding sequence is TGCAGCGTTGGAGGTTTAGGGACAGGGATCTACAATGAGCAGTTCTTC.

This chain links TRBV19 with TRBJ1-2, with TRBD1 matching 7 bases. The CDR3 contains 16 residues. Losses at the gene ends were 5 bases for V and 3 bases for J; bases not matched to a gene: 12. Germline V CDR1 and CDR2: LNHDA, SQIVND (reference sequence). CDR3: CASSVRDRRAYYGYTF. The DNA for the CDR3 is TGTGCCAGTAGTGTCCGGGACAGAAGGGCCTACTATGGCTACACCTTC.

This clone appeared a few times. The chain links TRBV2 to TRBJ1-2; D uncertain. Germline CDR1 reads SNHLY; CDR2 reads FYNNEI. This CDR3 contains 18 residues. Trimming pared 7 bases from V and 1 base from J, leaving 25 bases between. The DNA for the CDR3 is TGTGCCAGCACTCGAAGTTCAGATGCTCCCCTTCTTAACTATGGCTACACCTTC. Its translation is CASTRSSDAPLLNYGYTF. The variable domain in full, with the rest retrieved from reference TRBV2 and TRBJ1-2, is EPEVTQTPSHQVTQMGQEVILRCVPISNHLYFYWYRQILGQKVEFLVSFYNNEISEKSEIFDDQFSVERPDGSNFTLKIRSTKLEDSAMYFCASTRSSDAPLLNYGYTFGSGTRLTVV.

J is TRBJ1-4 and V is TRBV5-5; 10 bases are shared with TRBD1. Germline assignment: CDR1 SGHKS and CDR2 YYEKEE (reference sequence). Trimming removed 4 bases from V and 13 bases from J; junction bases left unmatched: 10. The CDR3 sequence is 14 residues long. The CDR3 is CASSNRDRGLRLFF. CDR3 sequence (DNA): TGTGCCAGCAGCAACCGGGACAGGGGTTTACGACTGTTTTTT.